This T cell receptor (beta chain) is from a study of T cell repertoires in cytomegalovirus infection. Using its own MiXCR run on the reads, TCRdb lists one record per CDR3 protein. The top ten clones hold about 5% of a sample with 150,000 to 200,000 distinct CDR3 sequences, 9.5% of them seen once. This clonotype has a handful of counts. There are 17 residues in the CDR3. Germline lookup yields CDR1 MNHEY and CDR2 SVGEGT. V was cut by 5 bases and J by 2 bases, with 20 bases left in between. Material for sequencing was PBMCs. The chain carries TRBV6-2 or TRBV6-3 and TRBJ2-3, with D perhaps TRBD1 (6 bases). This sequence was found in a human donor in good health (CMV status not recorded). Some clones in this sample may be carry-over from other donors' samples. The CDR3 reads CASSKWTAIESTDTQYF. The CDR3 coding sequence is TGTGCCAGCAGTAAGTGGACAGCCATAGAATCCACAGATACGCAGTATTTT.